This section outlines one TCR beta chain sequence together with its context. This table comes from immunoSEQ multiplex PCR, and its TCRdb copy is limited to in-frame clones, with some not included. Among 45,000 to 55,000 clones listed, 70% to 90% were seen once. The data belong to a study of T cell changes during pregnancy in multiple sclerosis. Germline CDR1 reads SGHDT; CDR2 reads YYEEEE. This CDR3 is built from 16 residues. J lost 3 bases, V lost 4 bases, and 5 bases had no gene match. This sample comprised peripheral blood, obtained in the first trimester of pregnancy. The chain recombines TRBV5-6 with TRBJ1-6, with 9 bases matching TRBD1. This TCR came from a female donor with multiple sclerosis, enrolled in a pregnancy study. The CDR3 nucleotides are TGTGCCAGCAGCACTGGACAGGGGAACTATAATTCACCCCTCCACTTT. Translated: CASSTGQGNYNSPLHF.